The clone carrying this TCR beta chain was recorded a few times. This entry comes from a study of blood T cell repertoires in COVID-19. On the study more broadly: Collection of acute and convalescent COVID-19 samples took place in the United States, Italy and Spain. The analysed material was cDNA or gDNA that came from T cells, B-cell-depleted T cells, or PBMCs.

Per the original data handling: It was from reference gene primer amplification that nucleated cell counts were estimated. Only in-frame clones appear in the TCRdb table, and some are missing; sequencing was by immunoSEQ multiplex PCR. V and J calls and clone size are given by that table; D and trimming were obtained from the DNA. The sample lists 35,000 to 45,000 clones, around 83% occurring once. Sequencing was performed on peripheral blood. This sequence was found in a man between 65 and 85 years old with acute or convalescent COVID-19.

DNA of the CDR3: TGTGCCAGCTCGCTTGGACAGGACGGGGGCAATCAGCCCCAGCATTTT. Its translation is CASSLGQDGGNQPQHF. This chain connects TRBV18 to TRBJ1-5; 7 bases agree with TRBD1. The CDR3 runs 16 residues. Germline V CDR1 and CDR2: KGHSH, LQKENI. V dropped 6 bases and J dropped 2; count of bases not matched to a gene: 10.